This record covers a single T cell receptor (beta chain). No antigen is known for it. Stated treatment: approximately nine-day PBMC culture with coronavirus spike peptide pools or control peptides (ViraFEST assay). J gave up 0 bases and V 2 bases, and 4 bases lay outside the gene matches. The length of the CDR3 is 16 residues. Looked up from germline, CDR1 is MNHEY and CDR2 is SVGAGI. These data are taken from a study of vaccination and CD4 T cells after COVID-19. Looking at the study overall: Two of the convalescents were Hispanic, and the group consisted of six males and four females.

Sequence data for DNA of cultured CD4+ T cells were generated by the Oncomine TCR Beta short-read assay. In TCRdb, the PCR reads were re-called with MiXCR into one record per CDR3 protein. The repertoire consists of about 19,000 distinct CDR3 sequences, with under 60% occurring once and the leading ten covering approximately 7.9%. The genes are TRBV6-5 and TRBJ2-3; TRBD2 agrees at 8 bases. Sequenced material: CD4+ T cells from blood, cultured in vitro. The source is a human donor who had recovered from COVID-19. The CDR3 protein is CASSYTTSGSTDTQYF. In nucleotides, the CDR3 is TGTGCCAGCAGTTACACTACTAGCGGAAGCACAGATACGCAGTATTTT.